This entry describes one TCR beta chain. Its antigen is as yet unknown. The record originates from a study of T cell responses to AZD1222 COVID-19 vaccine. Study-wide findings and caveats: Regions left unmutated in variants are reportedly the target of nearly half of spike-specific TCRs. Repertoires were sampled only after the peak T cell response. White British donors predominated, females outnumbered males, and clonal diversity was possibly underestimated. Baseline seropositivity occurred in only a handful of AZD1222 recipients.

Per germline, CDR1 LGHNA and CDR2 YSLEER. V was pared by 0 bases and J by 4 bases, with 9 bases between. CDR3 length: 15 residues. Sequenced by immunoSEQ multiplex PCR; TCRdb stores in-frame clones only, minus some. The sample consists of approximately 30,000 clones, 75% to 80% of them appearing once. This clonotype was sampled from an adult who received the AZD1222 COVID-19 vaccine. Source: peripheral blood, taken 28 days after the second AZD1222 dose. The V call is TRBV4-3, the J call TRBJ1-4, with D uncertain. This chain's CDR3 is CASSQDWELNEKLFF. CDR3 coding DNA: TGCGCCAGCAGCCAAGATTGGGAACTTAATGAAAAACTGTTTTTT.